This T cell receptor (beta chain) was recorded in a study of T cell clonality in common variable immunodeficiency (dated by TCRdb to between 2015 and 2017). This clone was recorded many times. This clone's antigen is unknown. The CDR3 end is not reached by the read, which stops 3 residues before it; the germline J gene fills it in. Study-level results and caveats: Fewer deletions and N-nucleotide insertions were reportedly observed in CVID TCRbeta sequences, and highly modified clones with 13 or more V deletions were reportedly absent from CVID TCRbeta sequences. Patient heterogeneity within the CVID cohort put limits on correlating repertoire features with clinical complications. TCRbeta clonality was higher in CVID subjects than in healthy controls (t-test p = 0.018), and the increase was most characteristic of about a third of subjects. CVID subjects shared fewer TCRbeta clones with each other than healthy controls did (p < 0.0001). Even though DNA input was the same, control samples had an average of around 81,000 unique sequences each, compared with approximately 32,000 in CVID samples. It was noted by the authors that sequencing of the repertoires of T cell subpopulations would be needed to clarify the cause of the increased clonality in CVID.

From the germline V gene, CDR1 is MDHEN and CDR2 is SYDVKM. The CDR3 spans 15 residues, from the cysteine through the phenylalanine. The DNA has 36 bases, all within the CDR3, and is read from base 1. V and J are trimmed by 5 bases and 5 bases, and the gene matches miss 8 bases of the junction. Predominantly Caucasian heritage was noted among both the CVID patients and the healthy controls. Heparinized peripheral whole blood samples of 5 to 8 ml were collected from each donor. Genomic DNA from adults with common variable immune deficiency (CVID) and from healthy adult controls was used for sequencing of TCRbeta CDR3 repertoires. The control group comprised approximately 22 healthy adult volunteers, roughly 12 female and approximately ten male, aged roughly 20 to 75 years with a mean age of around 37. Diluted blood was density-centrifuged over Hypaque 1077 or Ficoll-Paque to isolate peripheral blood mononuclear cells. Genomic DNA was extracted from unsorted mononuclear cells by Qiagen column purification or by a centrifugation-based method.

CVID samples and control samples contributed equivalent amounts of genomic DNA as sequencing input. For every sample, a 60 bp segment covering the rearranged TCRbeta CDR3 region was amplified and then sequenced. TCRbeta amplification used the immunoSEQ assay, a bias-corrected multiplex PCR with high-throughput sequencing. In the authors' own workflow: Every unique nucleotide sequence was considered a clone and was annotated with V, D and J genes, copy number and frequency. Sequences were labeled productive if in frame, and non-productive if out of frame or containing stop codons. As previously described, clonality was calculated on the basis of Shannon's entropy. The predicted amino acid sequences of productive clones were used to derive mean CDR3 Kyte-Doolittle hydropathy. Scaled V gene usage was hierarchically clustered using Manhattan distance and complete linkage with the R hclust function. Clone sharing by CDR3 amino acid sequence was assessed by resampling 12 repertoires per group over 100 rounds. The repertoires were searched for 70 published EBV-specific TCRbeta sequences and 200 to 300 published CMV-specific TCRbeta sequences. A couple of CVID samples that yielded fewer than 10,000 sequences were excluded from the analysis, so 42 CVID repertoires were retained. TCRdb re-hosts the immuneACCESS table, in-frame sequences only. Its copies lack some clones; in the studies checked, an unresolved V gene accounts for under half of them, and the cause for the rest is not known. V, J and clone size are taken as reported in that table, and D and trimming were inferred from the DNA itself. This sample includes roughly 55,000 clones, and none of them was observed just once. About 5.5% of the sample comes from the top ten.

The source material was peripheral blood mononuclear cells. The sequence came from a person between 18 and 69 years old in good health. The sequence is built from TRBV28 and TRBJ2-7, with 11 bases aligning to TRBD2. The CDR3 here reads CASSPIAGGHNEQYF. The covered CDR3 bases are TGTGCCAGCAGTCCTATAGCGGGAGGGCACAACGAG.